The present T cell receptor beta chain was sequenced within a study of metastatic and nonmetastatic thyroid tumors. Thyroid surgery had not been preceded by any treatment in any patient. TCRdb re-analyzed the PCR reads through MiXCR. Of under 55,000 clones in the sample, approximately 19% were seen once. The CDR3 is made up of 14 amino acids. V lost 6 bases and J lost 8; bases outside the gene matches: 10. Germline assignment: CDR1 SNHLY and CDR2 FYNNEI. Only a few counts were recorded for this clone. The sequence was obtained from a female donor with papillary thyroid cancer or a benign thyroid nodule (not recorded which). Some clones in this sample may be carry-over from other donors' samples. V usage is TRBV2 and J usage is TRBJ2-5; 9 nucleotides agree with TRBD1. The material sequenced was blood. The chain's CDR3 is CASRFTGGLDTQYF. The CDR3 coding sequence is TGTGCCAGCAGGTTCACAGGGGGCTTGGATACCCAGTACTTC.